The entry below gives a single T cell receptor beta chain sequence along with its context. No antigen is known for it. The data were taken from a study of radiation and T cells in renal cell carcinoma. Study-wide results and caveats: Top tumor clonotypes rose in blood 2 weeks post-radiation, then contracted. Irradiated tumors had higher TCR clonality than control tumors.

Unmatched junction bases numbered 7, after V lost 7 bases and J lost 6 bases. Per germline, CDR1 MNHNS and CDR2 SASEGT. CDR3 length: 14 amino acids. Described treatment: 15 Gy SBRT to primary tumor, nephrectomy 4 weeks later. Nephrectomy followed 15 Gy stereotactic body radiation by 4 weeks. Only in-frame clones appear in the TCRdb table, and some are missing; sequencing was by immunoSEQ multiplex PCR. The sample contains some 15,000 clones, roughly 50% of which appear only once. The source material was tumor tissue, sampled from a patient whose treatment included radiotherapy and nephrectomy. This clonotype was obtained from a woman aged 55-75 years with renal cell carcinoma. The chain carries TRBV6-1 and TRBJ1-4; TRBD1 aligns across 8 bases. The DNA of the CDR3 is TGTGCCAGCACGACAGGGGATTTGGATGAAAAACTGTTTTTT. Amino acids: CASTTGDLDEKLFF.